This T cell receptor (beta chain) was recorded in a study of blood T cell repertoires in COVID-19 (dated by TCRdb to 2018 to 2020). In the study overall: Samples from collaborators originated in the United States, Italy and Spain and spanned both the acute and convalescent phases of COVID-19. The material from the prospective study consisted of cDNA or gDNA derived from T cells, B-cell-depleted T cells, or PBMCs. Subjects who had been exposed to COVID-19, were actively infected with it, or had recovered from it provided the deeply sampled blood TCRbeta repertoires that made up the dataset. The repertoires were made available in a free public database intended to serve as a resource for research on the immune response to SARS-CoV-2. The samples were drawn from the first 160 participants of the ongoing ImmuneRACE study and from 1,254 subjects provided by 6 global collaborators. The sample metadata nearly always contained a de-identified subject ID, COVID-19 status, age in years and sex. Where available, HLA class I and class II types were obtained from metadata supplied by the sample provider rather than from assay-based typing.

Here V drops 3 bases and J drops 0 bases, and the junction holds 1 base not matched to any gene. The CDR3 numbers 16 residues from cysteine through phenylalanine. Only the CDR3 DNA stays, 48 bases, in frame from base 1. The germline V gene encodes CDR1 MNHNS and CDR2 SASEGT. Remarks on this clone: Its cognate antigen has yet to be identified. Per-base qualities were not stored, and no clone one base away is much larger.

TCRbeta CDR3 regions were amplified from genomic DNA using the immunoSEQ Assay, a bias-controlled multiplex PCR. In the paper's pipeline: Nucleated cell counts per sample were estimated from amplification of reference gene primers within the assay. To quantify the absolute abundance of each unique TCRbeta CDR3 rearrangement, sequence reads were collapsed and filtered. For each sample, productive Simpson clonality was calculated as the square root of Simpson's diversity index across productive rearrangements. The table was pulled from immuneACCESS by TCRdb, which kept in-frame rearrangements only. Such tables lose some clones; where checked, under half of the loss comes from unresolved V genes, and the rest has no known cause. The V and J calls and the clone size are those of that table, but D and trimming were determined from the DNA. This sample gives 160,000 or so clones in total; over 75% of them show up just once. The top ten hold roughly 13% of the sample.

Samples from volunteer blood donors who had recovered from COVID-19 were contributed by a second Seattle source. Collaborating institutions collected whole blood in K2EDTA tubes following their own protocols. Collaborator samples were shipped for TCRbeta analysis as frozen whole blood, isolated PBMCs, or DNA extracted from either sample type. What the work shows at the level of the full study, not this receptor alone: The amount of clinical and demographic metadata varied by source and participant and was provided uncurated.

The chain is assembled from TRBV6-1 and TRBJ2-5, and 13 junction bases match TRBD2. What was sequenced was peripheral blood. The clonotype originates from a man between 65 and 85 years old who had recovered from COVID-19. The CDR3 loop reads CASSEGLAGNQETQYF. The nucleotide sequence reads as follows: TGTGCCAGCAGTGAGGGACTAGCGGGGAACCAAGAGACCCAGTACTTC.